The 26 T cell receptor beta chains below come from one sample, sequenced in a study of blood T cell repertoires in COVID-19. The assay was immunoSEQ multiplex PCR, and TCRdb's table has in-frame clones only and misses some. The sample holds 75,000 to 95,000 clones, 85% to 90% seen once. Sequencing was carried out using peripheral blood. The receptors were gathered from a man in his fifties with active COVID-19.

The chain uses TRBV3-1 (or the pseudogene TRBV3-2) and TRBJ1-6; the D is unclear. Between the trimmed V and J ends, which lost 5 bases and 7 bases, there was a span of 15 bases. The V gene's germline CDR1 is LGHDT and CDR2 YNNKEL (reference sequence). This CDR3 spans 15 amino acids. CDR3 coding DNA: TGTGCCAGCAGCGAACTCGGGGTGGCGAATTCACCCCTCCACTTT. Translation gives CASSELGVANSPLHF.

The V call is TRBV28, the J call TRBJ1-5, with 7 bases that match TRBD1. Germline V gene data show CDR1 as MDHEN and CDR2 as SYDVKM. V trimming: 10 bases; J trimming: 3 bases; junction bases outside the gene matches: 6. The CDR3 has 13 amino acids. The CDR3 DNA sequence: TGTGCCATGCGGGGACAGCACAATCAGCCCCAGCATTTT. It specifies CAMRGQHNQPQHF. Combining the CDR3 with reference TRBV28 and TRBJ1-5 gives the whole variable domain DVKVTQSSRYLVKRTGEKVFLECVQDMDHENMFWYRQDPGLGLRLIYFSYDVKMKEKGDIPEGYSVSREKKERFSLILESASTNQTSMYLCAMRGQHNQPQHFGDGTRLSIL.

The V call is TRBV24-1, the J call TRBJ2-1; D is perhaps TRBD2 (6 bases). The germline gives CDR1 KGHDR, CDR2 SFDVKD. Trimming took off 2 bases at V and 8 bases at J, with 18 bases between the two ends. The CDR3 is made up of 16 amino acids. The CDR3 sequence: CATSDSLGGELYEQFF. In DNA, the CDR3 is TGTGCCACCAGTGATTCTCTTGGCGGGGAGTTGTATGAGCAGTTCTTC.

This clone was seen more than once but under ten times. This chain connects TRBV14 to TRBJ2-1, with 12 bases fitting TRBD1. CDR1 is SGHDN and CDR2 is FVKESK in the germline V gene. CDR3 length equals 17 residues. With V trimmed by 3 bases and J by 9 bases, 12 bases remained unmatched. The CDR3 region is CASSQYSGTGGWSEQFF. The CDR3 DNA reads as TGTGCCAGCAGCCAGTACTCCGGGACAGGGGGCTGGAGTGAGCAGTTCTTC.

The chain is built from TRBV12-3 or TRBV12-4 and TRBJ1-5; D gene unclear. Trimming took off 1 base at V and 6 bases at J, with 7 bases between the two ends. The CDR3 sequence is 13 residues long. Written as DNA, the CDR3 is TGTGCCAGCAGTTTAGGGGAGGCTCAGCCCCAGCATTTT. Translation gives CASSLGEAQPQHF.

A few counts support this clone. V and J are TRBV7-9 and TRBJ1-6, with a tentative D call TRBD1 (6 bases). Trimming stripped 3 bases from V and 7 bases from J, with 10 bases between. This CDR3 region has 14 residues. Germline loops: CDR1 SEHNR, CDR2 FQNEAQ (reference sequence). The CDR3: CASSLGTGNSPLHF. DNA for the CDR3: TGTGCCAGCAGCTTGGGTACAGGGAATTCACCCCTCCACTTT. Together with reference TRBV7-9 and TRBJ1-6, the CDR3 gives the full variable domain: DTGVSQNPRHKITKRGQNVTFRCDPISEHNRLYWYRQTLGQGPEFLTYFQNEAQLEKSRLLSDRFSAERPKGSFSTLEIQRTEQGDSAMYLCASSLGTGNSPLHFGNGTRLTVT.

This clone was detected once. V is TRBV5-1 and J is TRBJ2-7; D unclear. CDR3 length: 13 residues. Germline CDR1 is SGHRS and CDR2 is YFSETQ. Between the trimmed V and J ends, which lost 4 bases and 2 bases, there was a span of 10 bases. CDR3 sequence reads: CASSLSGPYEQYF. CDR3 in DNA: TGCGCCAGCAGCCTCTCAGGCCCCTACGAGCAGTACTTC.

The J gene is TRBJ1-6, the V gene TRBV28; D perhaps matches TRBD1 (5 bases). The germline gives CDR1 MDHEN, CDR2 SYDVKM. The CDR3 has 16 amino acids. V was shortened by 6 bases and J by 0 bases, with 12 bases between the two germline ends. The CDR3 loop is CASRLTESSYNSPLHF. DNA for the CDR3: TGTGCCAGCAGACTGACAGAGAGCTCCTATAATTCACCCCTCCACTTT.

Here the CDR3 reads CASSWDEGLMNTEAFF. Written as DNA, the CDR3 is TGTGCCAGCAGCTGGGATGAGGGCCTAATGAACACTGAAGCTTTCTTT. This chain uses TRBV5-4 with TRBJ1-1; D not certain. This CDR3 comprises 16 residues. V lost 3 bases and J 0 bases, leaving 15 bases between the germline ends. Looked up from germline, CDR1 is SGHNT and CDR2 is YYREEE (reference sequence). The full variable domain, in which reference TRBV5-4 and TRBJ1-1 provide the parts outside the CDR3, is ETGVTQSPTHLIKTRGQQVTLRCSSQSGHNTVSWYQQALGQGPQFIFQYYREEENGRGNFPPRFSGLQFPNYSSELNVNALELDDSALYLCASSWDEGLMNTEAFFGQGTRLTVV.

CDR3 bases: TGTGCCAGCTCACCTCGCCCCCCACAGGGGCAAGAGACCCAGTACTTC. Translated: CASSPRPPQGQETQYF. The chain couples TRBV18 to TRBJ2-5; 7 bases are shared with TRBD1. This CDR3 contains 16 residues. V gave up 3 bases and J gave up 2 bases; unmatched junction bases: 9. CDR1 is KGHSH, CDR2 LQKENI, per germline.

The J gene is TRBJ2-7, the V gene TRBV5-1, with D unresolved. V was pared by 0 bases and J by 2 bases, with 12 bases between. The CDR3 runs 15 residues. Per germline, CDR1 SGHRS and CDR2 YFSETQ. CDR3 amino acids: CASSLETVKAYEQYF. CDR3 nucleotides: TGCGCCAGCAGCTTGGAAACAGTGAAAGCCTACGAGCAGTACTTC.

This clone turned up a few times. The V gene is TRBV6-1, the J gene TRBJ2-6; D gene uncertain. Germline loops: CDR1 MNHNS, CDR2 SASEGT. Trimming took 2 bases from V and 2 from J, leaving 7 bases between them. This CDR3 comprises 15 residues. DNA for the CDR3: TGTGCCAGCAGTGAACGGGTGGCTGGGGCCAACGTCCTGACTTTC. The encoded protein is CASSERVAGANVLTF.

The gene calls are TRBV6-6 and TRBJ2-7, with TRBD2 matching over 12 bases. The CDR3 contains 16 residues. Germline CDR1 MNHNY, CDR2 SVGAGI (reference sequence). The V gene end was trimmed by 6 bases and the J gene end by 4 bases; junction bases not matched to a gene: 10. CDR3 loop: CASSPGLAGPGYEQYF. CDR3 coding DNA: TGTGCCAGCAGCCCCGGACTAGCGGGGCCGGGGTACGAGCAGTACTTC.

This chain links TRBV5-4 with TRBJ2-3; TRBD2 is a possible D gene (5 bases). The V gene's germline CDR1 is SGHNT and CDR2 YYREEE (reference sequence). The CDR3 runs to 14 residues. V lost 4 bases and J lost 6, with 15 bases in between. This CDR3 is CASSPEPRGDTQYF. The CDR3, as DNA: TGTGCCAGCAGCCCGGAACCTCGCGGGGATACGCAGTATTTT.

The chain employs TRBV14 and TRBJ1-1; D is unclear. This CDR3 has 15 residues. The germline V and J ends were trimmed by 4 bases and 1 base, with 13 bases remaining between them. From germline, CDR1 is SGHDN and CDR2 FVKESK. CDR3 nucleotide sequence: TGTGCCAGCAGCCCACAAAGTTGGTGGAACACTGAAGCTTTCTTT. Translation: CASSPQSWWNTEAFF.

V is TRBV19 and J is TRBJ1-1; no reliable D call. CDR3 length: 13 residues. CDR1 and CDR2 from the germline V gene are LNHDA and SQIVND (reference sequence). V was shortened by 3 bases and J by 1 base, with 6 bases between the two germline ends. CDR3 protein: CASSITGNTEAFF. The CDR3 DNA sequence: TGTGCCAGTAGTATCACTGGGAACACTGAAGCTTTCTTT.

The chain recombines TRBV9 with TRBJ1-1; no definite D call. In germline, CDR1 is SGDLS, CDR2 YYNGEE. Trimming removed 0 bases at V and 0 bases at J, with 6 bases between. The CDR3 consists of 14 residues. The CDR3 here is CASSVGTVNTEAFF. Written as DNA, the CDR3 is TGTGCCAGCAGCGTAGGTACAGTGAACACTGAAGCTTTCTTT. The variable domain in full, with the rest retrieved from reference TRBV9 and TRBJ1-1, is DSGVTQTPKHLITATGQRVTLRCSPRSGDLSVYWYQQSLDQGLQFLIQYYNGEERAKGNILERFSAQQFPDLHSELNLSSLELGDSALYFCASSVGTVNTEAFFGQGTRLTVV.

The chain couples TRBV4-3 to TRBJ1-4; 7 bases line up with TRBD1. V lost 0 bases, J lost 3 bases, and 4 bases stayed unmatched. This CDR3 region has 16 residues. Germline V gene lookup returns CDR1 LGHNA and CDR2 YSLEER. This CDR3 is CASSQDRGTANEKLFF. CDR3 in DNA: TGCGCCAGCAGCCAAGATCGTGGGACAGCTAATGAAAAACTGTTTTTT.

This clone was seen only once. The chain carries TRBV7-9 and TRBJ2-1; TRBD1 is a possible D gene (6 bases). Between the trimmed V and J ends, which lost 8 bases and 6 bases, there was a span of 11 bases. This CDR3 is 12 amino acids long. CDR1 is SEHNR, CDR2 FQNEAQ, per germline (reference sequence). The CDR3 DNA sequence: TGTGCCAGCGCTATAGGGGGCAATGAGCAGTTCTTC. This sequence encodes CASAIGGNEQFF. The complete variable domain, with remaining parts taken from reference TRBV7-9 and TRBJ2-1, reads DTGVSQNPRHKITKRGQNVTFRCDPISEHNRLYWYRQTLGQGPEFLTYFQNEAQLEKSRLLSDRFSAERPKGSFSTLEIQRTEQGDSAMYLCASAIGGNEQFFGPGTRLTVL.

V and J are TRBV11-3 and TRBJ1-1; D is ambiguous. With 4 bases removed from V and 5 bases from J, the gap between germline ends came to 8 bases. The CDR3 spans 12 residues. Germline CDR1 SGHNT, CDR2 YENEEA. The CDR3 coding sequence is TGTGCCAGCAGCTCCCCTATTACTGAAGCTTTCTTT. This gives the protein CASSSPITEAFF.

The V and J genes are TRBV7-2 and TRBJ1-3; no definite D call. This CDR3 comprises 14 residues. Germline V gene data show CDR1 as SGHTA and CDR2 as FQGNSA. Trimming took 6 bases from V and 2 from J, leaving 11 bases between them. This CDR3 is CASSQRRTGNTIYF. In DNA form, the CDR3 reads TGTGCCAGCAGTCAGCGACGGACTGGAAACACCATATATTTT.

The CDR3 DNA is TGTGCCAGCAAAACTAGCGGGAACACAGATACGCAGTATTTT. As protein: CASKTSGNTDTQYF. This chain connects TRBV3-1 (or the pseudogene TRBV3-2) to TRBJ2-3, with 10 bases that match TRBD2. V gave up 7 bases and J gave up 2 bases; unmatched junction bases: 3. Germline loops: CDR1 LGHDT, CDR2 YNNKEL (reference sequence). This CDR3 has 14 amino acids.

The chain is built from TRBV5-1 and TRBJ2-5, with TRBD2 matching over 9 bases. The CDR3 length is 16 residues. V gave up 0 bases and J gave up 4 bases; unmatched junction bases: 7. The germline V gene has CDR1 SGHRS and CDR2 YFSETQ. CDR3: CASSLDGSGGSETQYF. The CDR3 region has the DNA TGCGCCAGCAGCTTGGATGGTAGCGGGGGCTCAGAGACCCAGTACTTC.

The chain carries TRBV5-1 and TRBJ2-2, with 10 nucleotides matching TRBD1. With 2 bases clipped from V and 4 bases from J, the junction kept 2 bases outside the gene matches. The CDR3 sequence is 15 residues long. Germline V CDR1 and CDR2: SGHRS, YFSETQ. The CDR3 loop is CASSFGTGATGELFF. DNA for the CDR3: TGCGCCAGCAGCTTCGGGACAGGGGCCACCGGGGAGCTGTTTTTT.

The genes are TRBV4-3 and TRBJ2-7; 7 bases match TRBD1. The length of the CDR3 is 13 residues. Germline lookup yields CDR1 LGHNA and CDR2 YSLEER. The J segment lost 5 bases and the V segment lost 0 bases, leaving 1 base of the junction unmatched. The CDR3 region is CASSQEGGHEQYF. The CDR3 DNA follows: TGCGCCAGCAGCCAAGAAGGGGGCCACGAGCAGTACTTC.

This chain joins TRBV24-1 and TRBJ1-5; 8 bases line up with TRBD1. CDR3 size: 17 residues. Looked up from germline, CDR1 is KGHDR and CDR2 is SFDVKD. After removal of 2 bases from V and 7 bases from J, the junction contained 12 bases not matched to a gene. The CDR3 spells CATSDSGTGRSRQPQHF. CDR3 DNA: TGTGCCACCAGTGATTCCGGGACAGGCCGTTCTCGGCAGCCCCAGCATTTT.